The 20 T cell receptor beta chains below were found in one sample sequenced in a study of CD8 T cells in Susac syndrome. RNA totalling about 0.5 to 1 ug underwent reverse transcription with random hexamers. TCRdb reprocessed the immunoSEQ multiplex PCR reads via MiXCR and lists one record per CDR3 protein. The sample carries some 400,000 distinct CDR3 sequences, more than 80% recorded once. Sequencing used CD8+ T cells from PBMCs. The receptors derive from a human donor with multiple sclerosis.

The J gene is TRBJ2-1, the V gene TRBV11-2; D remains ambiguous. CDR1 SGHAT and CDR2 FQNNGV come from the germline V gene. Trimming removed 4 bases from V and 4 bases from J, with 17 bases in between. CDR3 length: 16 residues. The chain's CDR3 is CASSSRAPGHYNEQFF. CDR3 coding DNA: TGTGCCAGCAGCTCCAGAGCCCCCGGGCATTACAATGAGCAGTTCTTC.

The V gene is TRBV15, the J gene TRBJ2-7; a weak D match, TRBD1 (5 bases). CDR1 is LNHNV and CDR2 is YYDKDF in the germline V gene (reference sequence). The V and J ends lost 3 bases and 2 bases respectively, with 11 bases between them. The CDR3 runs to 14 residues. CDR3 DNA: TGTGCCACCAGCAGCGGACACAGCACCTACGAGCAGTACTTC. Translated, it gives CATSSGHSTYEQYF.

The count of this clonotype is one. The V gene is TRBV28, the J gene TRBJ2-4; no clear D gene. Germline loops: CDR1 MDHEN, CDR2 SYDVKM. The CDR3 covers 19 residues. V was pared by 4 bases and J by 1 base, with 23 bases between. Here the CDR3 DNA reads TGTGCCAGCAGTTGGGATCCCACGAGAAAAAGACCGGCCAAAAACATTCAGTACTTC. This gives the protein CASSWDPTRKRPAKNIQYF. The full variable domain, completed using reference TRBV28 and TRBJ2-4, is DVKVTQSSRYLVKRTGEKVFLECVQDMDHENMFWYRQDPGLGLRLIYFSYDVKMKEKGDIPEGYSVSREKKERFSLILESASTNQTSMYLCASSWDPTRKRPAKNIQYFGAGTRLSVL.

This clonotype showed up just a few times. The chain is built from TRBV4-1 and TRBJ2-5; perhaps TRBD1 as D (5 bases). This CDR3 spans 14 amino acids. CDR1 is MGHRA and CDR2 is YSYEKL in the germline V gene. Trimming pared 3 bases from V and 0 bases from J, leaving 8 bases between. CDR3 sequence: CASSQGRNQETQYF. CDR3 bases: TGCGCCAGCAGCCAGGGGCGGAACCAAGAGACCCAGTACTTC.

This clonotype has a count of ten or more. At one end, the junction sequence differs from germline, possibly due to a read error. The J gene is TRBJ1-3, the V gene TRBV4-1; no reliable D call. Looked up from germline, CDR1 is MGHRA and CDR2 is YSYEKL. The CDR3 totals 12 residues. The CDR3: CASSLGGNTIYF. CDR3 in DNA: TGTGCCAGCAGCTTGGGTGGAAACACCATATATTTT.

CDR3 residues: CSGLTEVEAFF. CDR3 nucleotide sequence: TGCAGCGGCCTGACTGAAGTTGAAGCTTTCTTT. The V and J genes are TRBV29-1 and TRBJ1-1; no clear D. Trimming shortened V by 7 bases and J by 7 bases, and 13 bases separated the two germline ends. The CDR3 is 11 amino acids. The germline V gene encodes CDR1 SQVTM and CDR2 ANQGSEA.

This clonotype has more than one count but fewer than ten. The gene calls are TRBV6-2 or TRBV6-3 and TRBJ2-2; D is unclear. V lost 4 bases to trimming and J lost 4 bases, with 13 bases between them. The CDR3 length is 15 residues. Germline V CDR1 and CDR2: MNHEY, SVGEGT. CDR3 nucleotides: TGTGCCAGCAGTTCTCCGGCCTTGGGCACCGGGGAGCTGTTTTTT. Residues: CASSSPALGTGELFF.

CDR3 sequence (DNA): TGTGCCAGCAGTTTAACCCTAGCGGGAGGCTCCTACGAGCAGTACTTC. Amino acids: CASSLTLAGGSYEQYF. The J gene is TRBJ2-7, the V gene TRBV27, with 11 nucleotides matching TRBD2. J was trimmed by 0 bases and V by 2 bases; bases with no gene match: 3. The CDR3 has 16 amino acids. Germline CDR1 MNHEY, CDR2 SMNVEV (reference sequence).

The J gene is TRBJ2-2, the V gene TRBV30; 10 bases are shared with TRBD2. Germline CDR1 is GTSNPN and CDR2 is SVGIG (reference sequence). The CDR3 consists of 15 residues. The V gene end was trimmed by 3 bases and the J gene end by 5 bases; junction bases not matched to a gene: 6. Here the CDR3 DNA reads TGTGCCTGGAGAGACCTAGCGGGGGTAACCGGGGAGCTGTTTTTT. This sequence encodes CAWRDLAGVTGELFF.

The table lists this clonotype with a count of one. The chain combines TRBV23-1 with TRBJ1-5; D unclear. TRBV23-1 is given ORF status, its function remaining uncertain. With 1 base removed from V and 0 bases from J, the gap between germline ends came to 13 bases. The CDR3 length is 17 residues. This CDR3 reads CASSQWESPGSNQPQHF. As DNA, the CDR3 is TGCGCCAGCAGTCAATGGGAATCCCCGGGTAGCAATCAGCCCCAGCATTTT.

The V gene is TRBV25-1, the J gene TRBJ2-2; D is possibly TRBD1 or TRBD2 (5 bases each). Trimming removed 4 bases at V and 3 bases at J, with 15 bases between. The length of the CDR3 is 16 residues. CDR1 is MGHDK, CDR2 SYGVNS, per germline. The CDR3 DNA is TGTGCCAGCAGTGCAAACCGGGACGGACACACCGGGGAGCTGTTTTTT. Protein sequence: CASSANRDGHTGELFF.

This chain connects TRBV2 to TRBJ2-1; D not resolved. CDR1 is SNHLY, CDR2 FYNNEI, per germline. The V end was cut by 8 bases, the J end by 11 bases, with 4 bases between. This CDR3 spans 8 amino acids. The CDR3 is CASAKQFF. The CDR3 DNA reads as TGTGCCAGCGCTAAGCAGTTCTTC.

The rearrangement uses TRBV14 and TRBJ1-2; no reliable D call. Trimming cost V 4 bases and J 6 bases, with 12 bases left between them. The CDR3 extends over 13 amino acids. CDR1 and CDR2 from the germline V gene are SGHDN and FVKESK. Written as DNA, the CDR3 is TGTGCCAGCAGCCCAACAGAGAGGCATGGCTACACCTTC. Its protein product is CASSPTERHGYTF.

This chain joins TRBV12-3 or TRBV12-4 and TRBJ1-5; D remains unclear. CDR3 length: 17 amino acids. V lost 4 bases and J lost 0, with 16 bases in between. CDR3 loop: CASSSLETRYSNQPQHF. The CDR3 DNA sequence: TGTGCCAGCAGTTCCCTCGAGACGAGATATAGCAATCAGCCCCAGCATTTT.

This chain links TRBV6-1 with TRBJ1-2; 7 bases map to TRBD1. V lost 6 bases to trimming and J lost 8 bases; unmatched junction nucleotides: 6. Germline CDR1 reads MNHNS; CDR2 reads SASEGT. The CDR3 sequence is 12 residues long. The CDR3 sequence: CASRTGAAGYTF. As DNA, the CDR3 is TGTGCCAGCAGAACAGGGGCGGCCGGCTACACCTTC.

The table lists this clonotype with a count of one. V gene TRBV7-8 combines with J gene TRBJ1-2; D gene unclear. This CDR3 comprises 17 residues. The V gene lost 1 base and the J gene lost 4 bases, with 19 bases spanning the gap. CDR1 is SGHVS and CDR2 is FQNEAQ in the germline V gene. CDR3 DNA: TGTGCCAGCAGCTTAGATCTCACAGTGGGGTCGGGCTATGGCTACACCTTC. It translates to CASSLDLTVGSGYGYTF.

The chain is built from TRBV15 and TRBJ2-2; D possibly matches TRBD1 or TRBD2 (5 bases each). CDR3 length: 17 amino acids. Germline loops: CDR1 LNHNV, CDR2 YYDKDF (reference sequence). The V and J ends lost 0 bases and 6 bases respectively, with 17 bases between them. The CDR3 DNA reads TGTGCCACCAGCAGAGATTGGGGGAATAGTAGTCCCGGGGAGCTGTTTTTT. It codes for CATSRDWGNSSPGELFF.

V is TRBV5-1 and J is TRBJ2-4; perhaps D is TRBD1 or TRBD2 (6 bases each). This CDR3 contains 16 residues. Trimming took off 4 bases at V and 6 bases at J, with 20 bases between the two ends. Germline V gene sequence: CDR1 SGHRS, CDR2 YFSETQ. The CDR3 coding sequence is TGCGCCAGCAGCCCGCTGGAGGGGGAGAGGATAAACATTCAGTACTTC. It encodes CASSPLEGERINIQYF.

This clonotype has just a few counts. The CDR3 is CASSGLYYEQYF. For the CDR3, the DNA is TGTGCCAGCAGTGGATTATACTACGAGCAGTACTTC. The chain uses TRBV6-1 and TRBJ2-7; D call uncertain. There are 12 residues in the CDR3. The V gene's germline CDR1 is MNHNS and CDR2 SASEGT. Trimming cost V 4 bases and J 3 bases, with 7 bases left between them.

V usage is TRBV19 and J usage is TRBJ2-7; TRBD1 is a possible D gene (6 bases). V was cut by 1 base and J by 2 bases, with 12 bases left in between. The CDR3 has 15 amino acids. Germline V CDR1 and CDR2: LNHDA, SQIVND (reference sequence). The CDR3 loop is CASSIAAGEPYEQYF. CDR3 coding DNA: TGTGCCAGTAGTATAGCGGCAGGGGAGCCCTACGAGCAGTACTTC.